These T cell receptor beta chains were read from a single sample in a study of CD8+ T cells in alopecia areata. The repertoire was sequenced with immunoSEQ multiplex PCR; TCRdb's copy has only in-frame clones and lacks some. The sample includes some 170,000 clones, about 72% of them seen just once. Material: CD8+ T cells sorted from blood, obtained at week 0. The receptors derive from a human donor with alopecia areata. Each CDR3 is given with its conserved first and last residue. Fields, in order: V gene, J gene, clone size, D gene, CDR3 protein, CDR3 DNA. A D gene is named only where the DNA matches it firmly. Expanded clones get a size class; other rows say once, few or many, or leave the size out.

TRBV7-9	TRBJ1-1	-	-	CASSPSRGAEAFF	TGTGCCAGCAGCCCCTCCCGGGGGGCTGAAGCTTTCTTT
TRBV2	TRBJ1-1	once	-	CASSDRQGGEAFF	TGTGCCAGCAGTGATCGCCAGGGCGGAGAAGCTTTCTTT
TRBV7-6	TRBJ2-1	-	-	CASSTQPYNEQFF	TGTGCCAGCAGCACGCAACCCTACAATGAGCAGTTCTTC
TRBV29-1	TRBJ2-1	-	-	CSVEQVADPEQFF	TGCAGCGTTGAGCAGGTGGCGGATCCTGAGCAGTTCTTC
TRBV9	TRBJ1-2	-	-	CASSVAESDGYTF	TGTGCCAGCAGCGTAGCCGAGAGCGATGGCTACACCTTC
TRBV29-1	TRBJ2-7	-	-	CSVVTDPYEQYF	TGCAGCGTCGTGACAGACCCCTACGAGCAGTACTTC
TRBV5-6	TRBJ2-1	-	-	CASSHPRTPEEQFF	TGTGCCAGCAGCCACCCCCGGACTCCTGAGGAGCAGTTCTTC
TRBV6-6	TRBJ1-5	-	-	CASSPGPQGNQPQHF	TGTGCCAGCAGCCCGGGACCCCAGGGCAATCAGCCCCAGCATTTT
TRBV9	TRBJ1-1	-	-	CASSPGGVNTEAFF	TGTGCCAGCAGCCCCGGAGGGGTGAACACTGAAGCTTTCTTT
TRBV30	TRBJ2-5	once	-	CAWSTRGQQIRETQYF	TGTGCCTGGAGTACCCGGGGGCAGCAGATTCGAGAGACCCAGTACTTC